Listed below are T cell receptor beta chains from one sample, sequenced in a study of blood T cell repertoires in COVID-19. Assay: immunoSEQ multiplex PCR; the TCRdb copy retains only in-frame clones and omits some. The sample holds about 150,000 clones, around 87% seen once. Sequenced sample: peripheral blood. The receptors were gathered from a woman in her thirties or forties with acute or convalescent COVID-19. CDR3s include the opening cysteine and the closing phenylalanine or tryptophan.

J: TRBJ2-7; V: TRBV10-3; CDR3: CAISDNRLSYEQYF
J: TRBJ2-1; V: TRBV19; CDR3: CASSLQGGSYNEQFF
J: TRBJ2-7; V: TRBV4-1; CDR3: CASSQEIPSGLAASYEQYF
J: TRBJ2-3; V: TRBV7-2; CDR3: CASSYGSSGDSTDTQYF
J: TRBJ2-2; V: TRBV28; CDR3: CASSLFGGNTGELFF
J: TRBJ2-7; V: TRBV19; CDR3: CASTGTGNDEQYF
J: TRBJ1-4; V: TRBV9; CDR3: CASSDGQGEEKLFF
J: TRBJ2-3; V: TRBV3-1/TRBV3-2; CDR3: CASNLEAGGDTQYF
J: TRBJ2-3; V: TRBV12-5; CDR3: CASGQAGSSTDTQYF
J: TRBJ2-3; V: TRBV25-1; CDR3: CASSELAVDTQYF
J: TRBJ1-1; V: TRBV6-1; CDR3: CASSVHGTGATITEAFF
J: TRBJ2-5; V: TRBV5-1; CDR3: CASSLVAGEFQETQYF
J: TRBJ1-1; V: TRBV9; CDR3: CASSTQGNTEAFF
J: TRBJ2-1; V: TRBV30; CDR3: CAWREGVSIYNEQFF
J: TRBJ2-1; V: TRBV7-3; CDR3: CASSWTSGTYNEQFF
J: TRBJ2-1; V: TRBV24-1; CDR3: CATSDPASGTGNEQFF
J: TRBJ2-7; V: TRBV6-5; CDR3: CASSYGTSRVGGEQYF
J: TRBJ2-2; V: TRBV25-1; CDR3: CASSDRDRGFPGELFF
J: TRBJ1-2; V: TRBV30; CDR3: CAWKVSASGRFGYTF
J: TRBJ2-1; V: TRBV30; CDR3: CASTPGLAYNEQFF
J: TRBJ2-7; V: TRBV5-1; CDR3: CASSARDRGPTSTYEQYF
J: TRBJ2-1; V: TRBV4-2; CDR3: CASSQDLLGPRDEQFF
J: TRBJ2-2; V: TRBV6-2/TRBV6-3; CDR3: CASSYGRNTGELFF
J: TRBJ2-7; V: TRBV21-1; CDR3: CASSTQTSGGAIGYEQYF
J: TRBJ2-7; V: TRBV6-1; CDR3: CASSEIWEGPYEQYF
J: TRBJ2-6; V: TRBV10-3; CDR3: CAISEGTVRSGANVLTF
J: TRBJ2-3; V: TRBV4-1; CDR3: CASSRPPRTVGARDTQYF
J: TRBJ2-1; V: TRBV5-1; CDR3: CASRQLAGGPDEQFF
J: TRBJ2-1; V: TRBV6-1; CDR3: CASSESLVDEQFF
J: TRBJ1-2; V: TRBV5-1; CDR3: CASSSTANRGVPDGYTF
J: TRBJ2-7; V: TRBV5-1; CDR3: CASSLAGQVEQYF
J: TRBJ2-3; V: TRBV6-5; CDR3: CASSYSGVRTDTQYF
J: TRBJ1-3; V: TRBV9; CDR3: CASSSRQGFGNTIYF
J: TRBJ1-4; V: TRBV5-6; CDR3: CASRTMSNEKLFF
J: TRBJ2-7; V: TRBV5-1; CDR3: CASSLAGDNRPYEQYF
J: TRBJ2-2; V: TRBV5-6; CDR3: CASSDTGTGDTGELFF
J: TRBJ2-7; V: TRBV13; CDR3: CASSSEDRFYEQYF